The rows below give T cell receptor beta chains drawn from one sample of a study of CD8 T cells in Susac syndrome. One entry per CDR3 protein, called by TCRdb with MiXCR from the immunoSEQ multiplex PCR reads. The table includes 400,000 or so distinct CDR3 sequences, approximately 85% detected once. The sequencing sample was made of CD8+ T cells from PBMCs. The origin of the receptors is a human donor with multiple sclerosis. The CDR3 runs from the conserved cysteine through the conserved F or W. The D gene is left open where the match is weak. Expanded clones get a size class; other rows say once, few or many, or leave the size out.

d_gene: TRBD1; abundance: -; j_gene: TRBJ1-5; v_gene: TRBV5-1; CDR3aa: CASSLGTGGQPQHF; CDR3nt: TGCGCCAGCAGCTTGGGGACAGGGGGTCAGCCCCAGCATTTT
d_gene: -; abundance: -; j_gene: TRBJ2-7; v_gene: TRBV7-7; CDR3aa: CASSLGPGKNEQYF; CDR3nt: TGTGCCAGCAGCCTAGGCCCGGGGAAGAACGAGCAGTACTTC
d_gene: TRBD2; abundance: -; j_gene: TRBJ2-1; v_gene: TRBV29-1; CDR3aa: CSGLPLAGVVHEQFF; CDR3nt: TGCAGCGGCCTACCTCTAGCGGGAGTCGTCCATGAGCAGTTCTTC
d_gene: -; abundance: -; j_gene: TRBJ2-5; v_gene: TRBV20-1; CDR3aa: CSARSDFGIGWETQYF; CDR3nt: TGCAGTGCTAGATCTGACTTCGGGATTGGATGGGAGACCCAGTACTTC
d_gene: TRBD1; abundance: -; j_gene: TRBJ1-2; v_gene: TRBV4-2; CDR3aa: CASSQRTGVDYGYTF; CDR3nt: TGTGCCAGCAGCCAACGGACAGGGGTGGACTATGGCTACACCTTC
d_gene: TRBD1; abundance: -; j_gene: TRBJ2-1; v_gene: TRBV27; CDR3aa: CASSPRTGGYNEQFF; CDR3nt: TGTGCCAGCAGTCCTCGGACAGGGGGATACAATGAGCAGTTCTTC
d_gene: -; abundance: -; j_gene: TRBJ2-2; v_gene: TRBV12-3/TRBV12-4; CDR3aa: CASSPKVGVYTGELFF; CDR3nt: TGTGCCAGCAGTCCGAAAGTTGGGGTCTACACCGGGGAGCTGTTTTTT
d_gene: -; abundance: -; j_gene: TRBJ2-2; v_gene: TRBV18; CDR3aa: CASPGPDNTGELFF; CDR3nt: TGTGCCAGCCCAGGTCCCGATAACACCGGGGAGCTGTTTTTT
d_gene: -; abundance: -; j_gene: TRBJ2-5; v_gene: TRBV20-1; CDR3aa: CSARGALQETQYF; CDR3nt: TGCAGTGCTAGAGGGGCCTTACAAGAGACCCAGTACTTC
d_gene: -; abundance: -; j_gene: TRBJ2-5; v_gene: TRBV12-3/TRBV12-4; CDR3aa: CASSGTHEETQYF; CDR3nt: TGTGCCAGCAGCGGGACCCACGAAGAGACCCAGTACTTC
d_gene: -; abundance: -; j_gene: TRBJ1-1; v_gene: TRBV2; CDR3aa: CASSEWADMNTEAFF; CDR3nt: TGTGCCAGCAGTGAATGGGCGGACATGAACACTGAAGCTTTCTTT
d_gene: -; abundance: -; j_gene: TRBJ2-1; v_gene: TRBV20-1; CDR3aa: CSARDGNSLGDNEQFF; CDR3nt: TGCAGTGCTAGAGATGGGAACAGCCTAGGGGACAATGAGCAGTTCTTC
d_gene: -; abundance: -; j_gene: TRBJ2-1; v_gene: TRBV24-1; CDR3aa: CATSDFGGNNEQFF; CDR3nt: TGTGCCACCAGTGATTTTGGAGGAAACAATGAGCAGTTCTTC
d_gene: -; abundance: -; j_gene: TRBJ2-7; v_gene: TRBV10-2; CDR3aa: CASSVGGPYEQYF; CDR3nt: TGCGCCAGCAGTGTCGGGGGGCCTTACGAGCAGTACTTC
d_gene: TRBD1; abundance: -; j_gene: TRBJ2-2; v_gene: TRBV12-3/TRBV12-4; CDR3aa: CASSLDRENTGELFF; CDR3nt: TGTGCCAGCAGTCTCGACAGGGAGAACACCGGGGAGCTGTTTTTT
d_gene: TRBD2; abundance: -; j_gene: TRBJ2-1; v_gene: TRBV7-9; CDR3aa: CASSRRTSGGNEQFF; CDR3nt: TGTGCCAGCAGCCGGAGGACTAGCGGGGGAAATGAGCAGTTCTTC
d_gene: -; abundance: -; j_gene: TRBJ2-1; v_gene: TRBV2; CDR3aa: CASSDFGPSSYNEQFF; CDR3nt: TGTGCCAGCAGTGATTTTGGCCCGAGCTCCTACAATGAGCAGTTCTTC
d_gene: -; abundance: once; j_gene: TRBJ1-2; v_gene: TRBV29-1; CDR3aa: CSARDAFSYGYTF; CDR3nt: TGCAGCGCCCGGGACGCTTTCTCCTATGGCTACACCTTC
d_gene: -; abundance: -; j_gene: TRBJ1-2; v_gene: TRBV13; CDR3aa: CASSLEATAPMDGYTF; CDR3nt: TGTGCCAGCAGCTTAGAGGCCACCGCCCCTATGGATGGCTACACCTTC
d_gene: TRBD2; abundance: -; j_gene: TRBJ2-1; v_gene: TRBV2; CDR3aa: CASSVLGLAAQGQFF; CDR3nt: TGTGCCAGCAGTGTGTTGGGACTAGCGGCCCAAGGGCAGTTCTTC
d_gene: TRBD1; abundance: -; j_gene: TRBJ1-5; v_gene: TRBV5-4; CDR3aa: CASSNPGQLAVRNQPQHF; CDR3nt: TGTGCCAGCAGTAACCCGGGACAGTTAGCTGTGCGCAATCAGCCCCAGCATTTT
d_gene: -; abundance: -; j_gene: TRBJ1-1; v_gene: TRBV5-6; CDR3aa: CASSHLRQGNTEAFF; CDR3nt: TGTGCCAGCAGCCATCTACGGCAGGGGAACACTGAAGCTTTCTTT
d_gene: TRBD2; abundance: -; j_gene: TRBJ2-1; v_gene: TRBV11-2; CDR3aa: CASSSFTSGSIGEQFF; CDR3nt: TGTGCCAGCAGCTCCTTTACTAGCGGCTCGATTGGTGAGCAGTTCTTC
d_gene: -; abundance: -; j_gene: TRBJ1-1; v_gene: TRBV7-9; CDR3aa: CASSHPANTEAFF; CDR3nt: TGTGCCAGCAGCCACCCGGCGAACACTGAAGCTTTCTTT
d_gene: -; abundance: -; j_gene: TRBJ2-6; v_gene: TRBV4-2; CDR3aa: CASSQAFAGSGANVLTF; CDR3nt: TGTGCCAGCAGCCAAGCGTTTGCGGGATCTGGGGCCAACGTCCTGACTTTC
d_gene: -; abundance: once; j_gene: TRBJ2-1; v_gene: TRBV27; CDR3aa: CASSLTGVTYNEQFF; CDR3nt: TGTGCCAGCAGTTTAACGGGGGTGACCTACAATGAGCAGTTCTTC
d_gene: -; abundance: -; j_gene: TRBJ2-1; v_gene: TRBV4-1; CDR3aa: CASSQAEEYNEQFF; CDR3nt: TGCGCCAGCAGCCAAGCGGAGGAGTACAATGAGCAGTTCTTC
d_gene: -; abundance: -; j_gene: TRBJ2-1; v_gene: TRBV6-1; CDR3aa: CASSAVGADEQFF; CDR3nt: TGTGCCAGCAGTGCCGTTGGCGCGGATGAGCAGTTCTTC
d_gene: TRBD1; abundance: -; j_gene: TRBJ1-6; v_gene: TRBV5-6; CDR3aa: CASSLQGASSPLHF; CDR3nt: TGTGCCAGCAGCCTACAGGGGGCGAGTTCACCCCTCCACTTT
d_gene: -; abundance: few; j_gene: TRBJ2-4; v_gene: TRBV6-6; CDR3aa: CASSNRVTNIQYF; CDR3nt: TGTGCCAGCAGTAATAGAGTAACAAACATTCAGTACTTC
d_gene: -; abundance: -; j_gene: TRBJ1-4; v_gene: TRBV4-1; CDR3aa: CASSQSPGRTNEKLFF; CDR3nt: TGCGCCAGCAGCCAATCCCCTGGAAGAACTAATGAAAAACTGTTTTTT
d_gene: -; abundance: -; j_gene: TRBJ2-7; v_gene: TRBV5-1; CDR3aa: CASRSGTSYEQYF; CDR3nt: TGCGCCAGCAGATCGGGGACCTCCTACGAGCAGTACTTC
d_gene: TRBD1; abundance: few; j_gene: TRBJ2-7; v_gene: TRBV6-1; CDR3aa: CASSPLRDSFYEQYF; CDR3nt: TGTGCCAGCAGTCCTCTCCGGGACAGCTTCTACGAGCAGTACTTC
d_gene: -; abundance: -; j_gene: TRBJ2-3; v_gene: TRBV11-2; CDR3aa: CASSLVETYSTDTQYF; CDR3nt: TGTGCCAGCAGCTTAGTTGAGACCTATAGCACAGATACGCAGTATTTT
d_gene: TRBD1; abundance: -; j_gene: TRBJ2-6; v_gene: TRBV9; CDR3aa: CASSVGQGGSGANVLTF; CDR3nt: TGTGCCAGCAGCGTAGGACAGGGGGGCTCCGGGGCCAACGTCCTGACTTTC
d_gene: TRBD2; abundance: -; j_gene: TRBJ2-3; v_gene: TRBV11-2; CDR3aa: CASSLEASGGPLDTQYF; CDR3nt: TGTGCCAGCAGCTTAGAGGCTAGCGGGGGGCCTTTGGATACGCAGTATTTT
d_gene: -; abundance: -; j_gene: TRBJ1-3; v_gene: TRBV4-2; CDR3aa: CASSQDSGQGPYLGYGNTIYF; CDR3nt: TGTGCCAGCAGCCAAGATTCGGGGCAGGGGCCCTATCTCGGGTATGGAAACACCATATATTTT
d_gene: TRBD2; abundance: -; j_gene: TRBJ2-2; v_gene: TRBV7-6; CDR3aa: CASSPVAGTSGVTGELFF; CDR3nt: TGTGCCAGCAGCCCGGTAGCCGGGACTAGCGGGGTGACTGGGGAGCTGTTTTTT
d_gene: TRBD2; abundance: -; j_gene: TRBJ2-2; v_gene: TRBV6-1; CDR3aa: CASSDPHWRGGFNTGELFF; CDR3nt: TGTGCCAGCAGTGACCCTCACTGGCGGGGGGGCTTTAACACCGGGGAGCTGTTTTTT
d_gene: -; abundance: -; j_gene: TRBJ2-1; v_gene: TRBV5-1; CDR3aa: CASSLIPRMGGPEQFF; CDR3nt: TGCGCCAGCAGCTTAATTCCTCGGATGGGAGGACCTGAGCAGTTCTTC
d_gene: -; abundance: -; j_gene: TRBJ1-1; v_gene: TRBV29-1; CDR3aa: CSVEGGWGTEAFF; CDR3nt: TGCAGCGTTGAAGGAGGATGGGGTACTGAAGCTTTCTTT
d_gene: -; abundance: few; j_gene: TRBJ2-1; v_gene: TRBV6-1; CDR3aa: CASSEPLRTVDNEQFF; CDR3nt: TGTGCCAGCAGCGAACCCCTCCGGACGGTAGACAATGAGCAGTTCTTC
d_gene: -; abundance: -; j_gene: TRBJ1-1; v_gene: TRBV6-5; CDR3aa: CASSYSVGGWPEAFF; CDR3nt: TGTGCCAGCAGTTACTCGGTGGGGGGCTGGCCTGAAGCTTTCTTT
d_gene: -; abundance: once; j_gene: TRBJ1-2; v_gene: TRBV18; CDR3aa: CASSPPLDVSFGYTF; CDR3nt: TGTGCCAGCTCACCACCGCTGGACGTGTCGTTTGGCTACACCTTC
d_gene: TRBD2; abundance: -; j_gene: TRBJ2-2; v_gene: TRBV9; CDR3aa: CASSVARSGINTGELFF; CDR3nt: TGTGCCAGCAGCGTAGCGCGGAGCGGGATAAACACCGGGGAGCTGTTTTTT
d_gene: -; abundance: -; j_gene: TRBJ2-7; v_gene: TRBV4-1; CDR3aa: CASSQDGRSYEQYF; CDR3nt: TGCGCCAGCAGCCAAGATGGTAGGTCCTACGAGCAGTACTTC
d_gene: -; abundance: once; j_gene: TRBJ1-1; v_gene: TRBV20-1; CDR3aa: CSAQDGMNTEVFF; CDR3nt: TGCAGTGCCCAGGACGGGATGAACACTGAAGTTTTCTTT
d_gene: TRBD2; abundance: few; j_gene: TRBJ2-7; v_gene: TRBV6-1; CDR3aa: CASSPVAGGSSYEQYF; CDR3nt: TGTGCCAGCAGCCCCGTAGCGGGAGGGAGCTCCTACGAGCAGTACTTC
d_gene: -; abundance: -; j_gene: TRBJ2-3; v_gene: TRBV10-2; CDR3aa: CASSGQGGAADTQYF; CDR3nt: TGCGCCAGCAGTGGGCAGGGGGGGGCGGCCGATACGCAGTATTTT
d_gene: -; abundance: -; j_gene: TRBJ1-2; v_gene: TRBV19; CDR3aa: CASSIRPLDGYTF; CDR3nt: TGTGCCAGTAGTATCCGACCCCTGGATGGCTACACCTTC
d_gene: -; abundance: -; j_gene: TRBJ2-5; v_gene: TRBV14; CDR3aa: CASSQTGYQETQYF; CDR3nt: TGTGCCAGCAGCCAAACAGGGTACCAAGAGACCCAGTACTTC
d_gene: -; abundance: once; j_gene: TRBJ2-5; v_gene: TRBV5-6; CDR3aa: CASSDTGGANTLQETQYF; CDR3nt: TGTGCCAGCAGCGACACCGGAGGGGCTAACACACTTCAAGAGACCCAGTACTTC
d_gene: -; abundance: -; j_gene: TRBJ2-1; v_gene: TRBV18; CDR3aa: CASSRETSHFDEQFF; CDR3nt: TGTGCCAGCTCACGGGAGACATCCCATTTTGATGAGCAGTTCTTC